The source of this T cell receptor (beta chain) is a study of cytomegalovirus exposure and HLA in healthy donors. Study results and limitations: Some public TCRs appeared in many individuals, while most sequences were rare.

The data were produced by immunoSEQ multiplex PCR, yet TCRdb's version contains in-frame clones alone and is incomplete. The profile shows 120,000 to 150,000 clones, around 88% of them singletons. In this sample, this clone turned up many times. Antigen: not known. The TCR originated in a woman younger than 35 in good health and CMV-seropositive. Sequenced: PBMCs.

CDR3 DNA sequence: TGTGCCAGCAGCTTAGTCCCCGGTAGCCGTCGCTCCTACGAGCAGTACTTC. Translating it yields CASSLVPGSRRSYEQYF. This chain joins TRBV11-2 and TRBJ2-7; no clear D. V gave up 1 base and J gave up 0 bases, with 16 bases separating them. Looked up from germline, CDR1 is SGHAT and CDR2 is FQNNGV. The CDR3 sequence is 17 residues long.